This T cell receptor (beta chain) is drawn from a study of T cells after yellow fever vaccination. The study, taken as a whole, reports: It was a small share of clonotypes that appeared in both CD4 and CD8 compartments. Post-booster samples contained most primary-vaccination clones (about 96% CD4, 70% to 90% CD8). Peaking faster, on day 5 versus 15, the secondary response was nonetheless weaker.

This clonotype appeared a few times. Its antigen is still unknown. CDR1 DFQATT and CDR2 SNEGSKA come from the germline V gene (reference sequence). Trimming shortened V by 6 bases and J by 5 bases, and 20 bases separated the two germline ends. The CDR3 has 14 amino acids. 5'RACE template switching produced TCR cDNA carrying a universal primer site and UMIs. TCRdb re-derived calls from the 5' RACE reads in MiXCR, one entry per CDR3 protein. Of hundreds of thousands of distinct CDR3 sequences in the sample, around 4.9% are singletons; the top ten hold more than 3%. Sequenced here: CD4+ T cells sorted from PBMCs, sampled on the day of the yellow fever booster vaccination. The receptor was isolated from a man between 18 and 29 years old who received the YFV17D yellow fever vaccine. V gene TRBV20-1 combines with J gene TRBJ2-7; D may be TRBD2 (5 bases). The CDR3 spells CSASPGLAVHEQYF. The CDR3 DNA is TGCAGTGCCTCACCCGGGCTAGCAGTCCACGAGCAGTACTTC.